The 31 T cell receptor beta chains listed next were all sequenced from one sample in a study of OX40 agonist ivuxolimab in advanced cancers. The method was the immunoSEQ multiplex PCR assay. TCRdb retrieved this table from immuneACCESS and kept in-frame rearrangements only. Not all clones are present; in checked studies, unresolved V genes account for under half, and no reason is known for the remainder. This sample comprises 42,000 or so clones, around 88% of them detected only once. About 15% of the sample lies in the top ten. The sequencing used CD4+ or CD8+ T cells sorted from blood, collected in a trial of the OX40 agonist ivuxolimab. All receptors derive from an adult with an advanced solid tumor such as melanoma, head and neck, liver or kidney cancer.

J is TRBJ1-2 and V is TRBV5-1, with 11 nucleotides matching TRBD1. With 4 bases clipped from V and 7 bases from J, the junction kept 6 bases outside the gene matches. The CDR3 is 14 residues long. CDR1 SGHRS and CDR2 YFSETQ come from the germline V gene. DNA of the CDR3: TGCGCCAGCAGCCCTGGACAGGGGGCGGGTGGCTACACCTTC. Translation: CASSPGQGAGGYTF.

This clone appeared once. The chain links TRBV10-2 to TRBJ1-5; D ambiguous. Looked up from germline, CDR1 is WSHSY and CDR2 is SAAADI. The CDR3 loop spans 13 amino acids. The germline V and J ends were trimmed by 4 bases and 0 bases, with 4 bases remaining between them. CDR3 sequence: CASSGTSNQPQHF. CDR3 nucleotides: TGCGCCAGCAGTGGGACTAGCAATCAGCCCCAGCATTTT.

This CDR3 reads CASSARWDQPQHF. CDR3 DNA: TGTGCCAGCAGCGCTAGATGGGATCAGCCCCAGCATTTT. The V and J genes are TRBV5-5 and TRBJ1-5; no definite D call. The CDR3 consists of 13 residues. Trimming pared 4 bases from V and 5 bases from J, leaving 10 bases between. Per the germline V gene, CDR1 is SGHKS and CDR2 is YYEKEE (reference sequence). Full variable domain (rest looked up from reference TRBV5-5 and TRBJ1-5): DAGVTQSPTHLIKTRGQQVTLRCSPISGHKSVSWYQQVLGQGPQFIFQYYEKEERGRGNFPDRFSARQFPNYSSELNVNALLLGDSALYLCASSARWDQPQHFGDGTRLSIL.

The V gene is TRBV10-3, the J gene TRBJ1-1; D gene unclear. The CDR3 sequence is 15 residues long. V was pared by 3 bases and J by 1 base, with 12 bases between. Germline CDR1 is ENHRY and CDR2 is SYGVKD. CDR3 sequence reads: CAISEVEGWNTEAFF. CDR3 sequence (DNA): TGTGCCATCAGTGAAGTGGAGGGTTGGAACACTGAAGCTTTCTTT.

This clone was counted once. This chain joins TRBV30 and TRBJ2-2, with D perhaps matching TRBD2 (6 bases). This CDR3 region has 13 residues. The V gene's germline CDR1 is GTSNPN and CDR2 SVGIG (reference sequence). V was cut by 4 bases and J by 3 bases, with 9 bases left in between. The CDR3 region is CAWTGGYTGELFF. The CDR3, as DNA: TGTGCCTGGACCGGGGGATACACCGGGGAGCTGTTTTTT.

The V gene is TRBV7-6, the J gene TRBJ1-2; TRBD1 is a possible D gene (5 bases). CDR3 length: 13 amino acids. Germline loops: CDR1 SGHVS, CDR2 FNYEAQ. Between the trimmed V and J ends, which lost 5 bases and 4 bases, there was a span of 11 bases. CDR3 sequence: CASSPGGVYGYTF. The CDR3, as DNA: TGTGCCAGCAGCCCCGGGGGAGTCTATGGCTACACCTTC.

The V and J genes are TRBV5-6 and TRBJ2-4, with D perhaps TRBD2 (6 bases). V dropped 4 bases and J dropped 6 bases, with 20 bases sitting between them. The CDR3 extends over 16 amino acids. The germline gives CDR1 SGHDT, CDR2 YYEEEE. The CDR3 DNA follows: TGTGCCAGCAGCCCTCGGGGAGGTTGGGGCGGAAACATTCAGTACTTC. Residues: CASSPRGGWGGNIQYF.

The J gene is TRBJ1-3, the V gene TRBV14; 7 nucleotides match TRBD1. The CDR3 consists of 14 residues. Germline trimming cut 5 bases from V and 12 bases from J; bases unmatched to any gene: 13. Germline CDR1 is SGHDN and CDR2 is FVKESK. The CDR3 reads CASSYTGTAPDIYF. The CDR3 DNA reads TGTGCCAGCAGCTACACCGGGACAGCGCCTGACATATATTTT.

The rearrangement joins TRBV2 to TRBJ1-6; no clear D gene. The CDR3 length is 16 residues. Trimming left V 2 bases short and J 4 bases short, with 12 bases between. Per germline, CDR1 SNHLY and CDR2 FYNNEI. CDR3 in amino acids: CASSEFEGIYNSPLHF. The DNA of the CDR3 is TGTGCCAGCAGTGAATTTGAGGGAATTTATAATTCACCCCTCCACTTT.

This clone was seen just once. The chain combines TRBV4-1 with TRBJ2-7; the D is unclear. CDR1 MGHRA and CDR2 YSYEKL come from the germline V gene. Deletions cut 0 bases from V and 0 bases from J, with 3 bases between. This CDR3 has 13 amino acids. CDR3 in DNA: TGCGCCAGCAGCCAAGAAAGCTCCTACGAGCAGTACTTC. This gives the protein CASSQESSYEQYF.

This chain links TRBV5-8 with TRBJ2-1, with D uncertain. CDR3 length: 12 residues. V was clipped by 4 bases and J by 10 bases, with 12 bases between them. In germline, CDR1 is SGHTS, CDR2 YDEGEE. The CDR3 loop is CASSPAEVEQFF. The CDR3 nucleotides read TGTGCCAGCAGCCCCGCCGAGGTAGAGCAGTTCTTC.

Only one count was recorded for this clone. The CDR3 region has the DNA TGTGCCAGCAGTGAAGCGCTTCAGGGGACAGGGGGTAACACTGAAGCTTTCTTT. Translation: CASSEALQGTGGNTEAFF. The V and J genes are TRBV6-1 and TRBJ1-1; the match to TRBD1 covers 11 bases. Germline V gives CDR1 MNHNS, CDR2 SASEGT. The CDR3 runs to 18 residues. V lost 0 bases to trimming and J lost 2 bases; unmatched junction nucleotides: 8.

This chain connects TRBV19 to TRBJ1-1; D remains ambiguous. Trimming left V 5 bases short and J 0 bases short, with 7 bases between. Germline V lookup: CDR1 LNHDA, CDR2 SQIVND (reference sequence). The CDR3 is made up of 13 amino acids. CDR3 sequence: CASSVDLNTEAFF. CDR3 DNA sequence: TGTGCCAGTAGTGTGGACCTGAACACTGAAGCTTTCTTT.

V gene TRBV7-9 combines with J gene TRBJ1-1; maybe TRBD1 (6 bases). Germline assignment: CDR1 SEHNR and CDR2 FQNEAQ (reference sequence). The CDR3 is 17 amino acids. V was trimmed by 6 bases and J by 1 base, leaving 21 bases between them. This chain's CDR3 is CASRAAMTQGRNTEAFF. CDR3 DNA: TGTGCCAGCAGGGCAGCAATGACACAGGGCCGGAACACTGAAGCTTTCTTT.

The chain combines TRBV9 with TRBJ1-1; no firm D call. Trimming shortened V by 0 bases and J by 0 bases, and 9 bases separated the two germline ends. The length of the CDR3 is 15 residues. From germline, CDR1 is SGDLS and CDR2 YYNGEE. The DNA of the CDR3 is TGTGCCAGCAGCGTAGATGGAGGGCTGAACACTGAAGCTTTCTTT. Its translation: CASSVDGGLNTEAFF.

The chain is built from TRBV9 and TRBJ1-1, with a possible D match to TRBD1 (5 bases). Germline CDR1 SGDLS, CDR2 YYNGEE. Trimming shortened V by 0 bases and J by 1 base, and 19 bases separated the two germline ends. The CDR3 has 18 amino acids. CDR3 residues: CASSVGGWGGGENTEAFF. The CDR3 nucleotides read TGTGCCAGCAGCGTAGGAGGGTGGGGCGGAGGGGAGAACACTGAAGCTTTCTTT.

There are a few counts of this clone. This chain links TRBV7-6 with TRBJ2-1; 8 nucleotides match TRBD2. Germline CDR1 is SGHVS and CDR2 is FNYEAQ. V lost 4 bases and J lost 9; bases outside the gene matches: 11. The CDR3 runs 15 residues. CDR3 sequence (DNA): TGTGCCAGCAGCTCTGTAACGGGAGGGCAGGGTGAGCAGTTCTTC. Translating it yields CASSSVTGGQGEQFF.

The chain employs TRBV25-1 and TRBJ1-2; D is undetermined. The CDR3 is 16 amino acids. V was shortened by 2 bases and J by 6 bases, with 19 bases between the two germline ends. Germline CDR1 is MGHDK and CDR2 is SYGVNS. The chain's CDR3 is CASSEKLVETYNGYTF. The CDR3 DNA is TGTGCCAGCAGTGAAAAGTTGGTCGAGACCTACAATGGCTACACCTTC.

The rearrangement joins TRBV2 to TRBJ2-3; 10 nucleotides agree with TRBD2. The CDR3 extends over 16 amino acids. Germline CDR1 SNHLY, CDR2 FYNNEI. Trimming cost V 4 bases and J 1 base; bases outside gene matches: 5. The CDR3 DNA is TGTGCCAGCAGTGTGATTCTAGCGGGGGGCACAGATACGCAGTATTTT. Translated: CASSVILAGGTDTQYF.

The rearrangement uses TRBV4-1 and TRBJ2-7; perhaps TRBD1 as D (5 bases). This CDR3 has 15 amino acids. V dropped 0 bases and J dropped 5 bases, with 14 bases sitting between them. Germline-derived CDR1 and CDR2 are MGHRA and YSYEKL. The CDR3 DNA sequence: TGCGCCAGCAGCCAAGAGGGGCAGGGAATGGACGAGCAGTACTTC. Translating gives CASSQEGQGMDEQYF.

The V gene is TRBV5-4, the J gene TRBJ2-5; TRBD2 agrees at 10 bases. Germline-derived CDR1 and CDR2 are SGHNT and YYREEE (reference sequence). V trimming: 2 bases; J trimming: 5 bases; junction bases outside the gene matches: 6. The CDR3 sequence is 15 residues long. The CDR3 loop reads CASSLAGGPAETQYF. For the CDR3, the DNA is TGTGCCAGCAGCTTAGCGGGAGGGCCGGCGGAGACCCAGTACTTC.

The chain is built from TRBV11-2 and TRBJ2-2; tentative D call: TRBD2 (6 bases). Germline V lookup: CDR1 SGHAT, CDR2 FQNNGV. The germline V and J ends were trimmed by 1 base and 4 bases, with 16 bases remaining between them. There are 17 residues in the CDR3. CDR3 in amino acids: CASSLVQGGFITGELFF. CDR3 nucleotides: TGTGCCAGCAGCTTAGTCCAGGGAGGCTTTATCACCGGGGAGCTGTTTTTT. The whole variable domain, filled in from reference TRBV11-2 and TRBJ2-2, reads EAGVAQSPRYKIIEKRQSVAFWCNPISGHATLYWYQQILGQGPKLLIQFQNNGVVDDSQLPKDRFSAERLKGVDSTLKIQPAKLEDSAVYLCASSLVQGGFITGELFFGEGSRLTVL.

V is TRBV18 and J is TRBJ2-3; TRBD1 is a possible D gene (6 bases). Trimming pared 3 bases from V and 3 bases from J, leaving 10 bases between. The CDR3 has 14 residues. Per the germline V gene, CDR1 is KGHSH and CDR2 is LQKENI. The CDR3 here is CASSPPQGTDTQYF. CDR3 in DNA: TGTGCCAGCTCACCTCCACAGGGTACAGATACGCAGTATTTT.

The V gene is TRBV2, the J gene TRBJ2-3; 12 bases fit TRBD2. CDR3 length equals 16 residues. Germline values: CDR1 SNHLY, CDR2 FYNNEI. V lost 10 bases and J lost 4; bases outside the gene matches: 12. In DNA, the CDR3 is TGTGCCACCGAAGGACTAGCGGGATCGGTTCCAGATACGCAGTATTTT. Its protein product is CATEGLAGSVPDTQYF. Based on the CDR3 plus reference TRBV2 and TRBJ2-3, the full variable domain is EPEVTQTPSHQVTQMGQEVILRCVPISNHLYFYWYRQILGQKVEFLVSFYNNEISEKSEIFDDQFSVERPDGSNFTLKIRSTKLEDSAMYFCATEGLAGSVPDTQYFGPGTRLTVL.

The chain combines TRBV5-6 with TRBJ2-1; 14 nucleotides agree with TRBD2. The CDR3 is 13 residues long. V gave up 4 bases and J gave up 14 bases; unmatched junction bases: 5. The V gene's germline CDR1 is SGHDT and CDR2 YYEEEE. The CDR3 spells CASSPTSGRVEFF. DNA of the CDR3: TGTGCCAGCAGCCCGACTAGCGGGAGGGTTGAGTTCTTC.

The rearrangement links TRBV4-2 to TRBJ1-3; D is unresolved. The length of the CDR3 is 18 residues. Germline V lookup: CDR1 LGHNA, CDR2 YNFKEQ. The V gene lost 2 bases and the J gene lost 3 bases, with 20 bases spanning the gap. The CDR3 protein is CASSQSIIAGINGNTIYF. As DNA, the CDR3 is TGTGCCAGCAGCCAATCGATCATTGCGGGGATCAATGGAAACACCATATATTTT.

This clone occurred a few times. This chain links TRBV6-5 with TRBJ1-6; no clear D. V was cut by 2 bases and J by 9 bases, with 8 bases left in between. CDR3 size: 13 residues. The germline gives CDR1 MNHEY, CDR2 SVGAGI. Written as DNA, the CDR3 is TGTGCCAGCAGTTACGGCGGCAGTTCACCCCTCCACTTT. It codes for CASSYGGSSPLHF.

CDR3 residues: CASSLLMVDEQFF. The CDR3 DNA is TGTGCCAGCAGTTTACTAATGGTCGATGAGCAGTTCTTC. This chain uses TRBV27 with TRBJ2-1; no firm D call. Deletions cut 2 bases from V and 8 bases from J, with 10 bases between. Per germline, CDR1 MNHEY and CDR2 SMNVEV (reference sequence). The CDR3 sequence is 13 residues long.

The chain has TRBV19 and TRBJ1-1; D is uncertain. Germline values: CDR1 LNHDA, CDR2 SQIVND (reference sequence). Trimming took 6 bases from V and 1 from J, leaving 9 bases between them. The CDR3 is made up of 13 amino acids. CDR3 region: CASRRVENTEAFF. CDR3 coding DNA: TGTGCCAGTAGGAGGGTAGAGAACACTGAAGCTTTCTTT.

This sequence joins TRBV6-5 and TRBJ2-7; D is perhaps TRBD2 (6 bases). Trimming took 6 bases from V and 5 from J, leaving 14 bases between them. The CDR3 contains 13 residues. Germline CDR1 reads MNHEY; CDR2 reads SVGAGI. In DNA form, the CDR3 reads TGTGCCAGCAGCCGACGACTAGGGGACGAGCAGTACTTC. It is translated as CASSRRLGDEQYF.

The chain links TRBV15 to TRBJ1-4, with D perhaps TRBD1 (5 bases). CDR1 is LNHNV, CDR2 YYDKDF, per germline (reference sequence). The CDR3 sequence is 16 residues long. V lost 4 bases and J lost 0, with 12 bases in between. CDR3 nucleotides: TGTGCCACCAGCACCCAGGGTTATGCAACTAATGAAAAACTGTTTTTT. Translation gives CATSTQGYATNEKLFF.